This TCR beta chain emerged from a study of OX40 agonist ivuxolimab in advanced cancers. As for the study more broadly: The costimulatory receptor OX40 (CD134) was targeted by ivuxolimab, a fully human IgG2 agonistic monoclonal antibody. Three dose-escalation patients achieved partial responses, one with hepatocellular carcinoma and two with cutaneous melanoma. The point of sequencing TCRbeta in the periphery was to test whether ivuxolimab changed TCR sequence diversity and drove clonal T-cell expansion. Prior anti-PD-1, anti-PD-L1 or anti-CTLA-4 therapy was permitted, and checkpoint inhibitors had been received by roughly 40% of dose-escalation patients. The monotherapy dose-escalation portion (N of about 50 patients) of the phase I ivuxolimab trial is reported in the paper. Intravenous ivuxolimab was administered to patients every 2 weeks at six dose levels: 0.01, 0.1, 0.3, 1.5, 3 and 10 mg/kg. In the dose-escalation cohort, more than 75% of patients were male, and the mean age was roughly 60 years, with a range of 23 to 79. Of the roughly 51 patients in dose escalation, some 19 had hepatocellular carcinoma, some 15 had melanoma, 9 had renal cell carcinoma and 9 had head and neck cancer.

On the study overall, not on this receptor specifically: Antigen specificity was not determined for the clonally expanded peripheral T cells. In the 0.1-3.0 mg/kg groups, partial responders had among the lowest normalized peripheral clonal expansion, particularly in CD8+ T cells. Low levels of normalized T-cell clonal expansion were also seen in some patients who did not respond. At doses from 0.1 to 3.0 mg/kg, clonal expansion was seen in both CD4+ and CD8+ blood T cells between baseline and week 6. After ivuxolimab, expanded clones were on average more numerous among CD8+ T cells than among CD4+ T cells.

Comment on this clone: No cognate antigen has been identified for it. Base-call qualities are not available, and no considerably larger clone is one nucleotide away.

Genomic DNA was extracted from sorted cells for sequencing of the TCRbeta CDR3 region. The immunoSEQ Assay was used to sequence the TCRbeta CDR3 regions. This immuneACCESS table, as held by TCRdb, lists in-frame sequences with V and J called but not all clones. Of the missing ones, under half trace to an unresolved V gene in checked studies; the others have no known cause. The sample table contains under 50,000 clones; only one count was recorded for 60% to 80% of them. Clones ranked in the top ten supply over 7% of the sample. The trial excluded patients who had a history of autoimmune disease or were on systemic immunosuppression. In every dose cohort, peripheral blood was drawn for TCR sequencing at baseline, cycle 4 day 1, and cycle 7 day 1. Samples were obtained from an open-label, multicenter, first-in-human phase I dose-escalation trial of ivuxolimab. The trial enrolled adults with locally advanced or metastatic head and neck squamous cell, hepatocellular, melanoma or renal cell carcinoma. Before TCR sequencing, CD4+ T cells and CD8+ T cells were sorted from peripheral blood as separate populations.

V drops 5 bases and J drops 14 bases, leaving 18 bases in between. Via the germline V gene (reference sequence), CDR1 is MNHEY and CDR2 SMNVEV. From the cysteine through the phenylalanine, the CDR3 covers 12 amino acids. Here the CDR3 DNA is all that survives: 36 bases in frame from base 1. This clonotype originated in an adult with an advanced solid tumor such as melanoma, head and neck, liver or kidney cancer. The sequences come from CD4+ or CD8+ T cells sorted from blood, collected in a trial of the OX40 agonist ivuxolimab. This sequence uses TRBV27 and TRBJ1-2, with no D gene named confidently. The CDR3 loop reads CASSTSDGPYTF. Read as DNA, the sequence is TGTGCCAGCAGTACATCGGACGGACCATATACCTTC.